The 31 T cell receptor beta chains below were found in one sample sequenced in a study of T cell repertoires in aging, cancer and after chemotherapy. The template was genomic DNA from peripheral blood, not RNA. Multiplex touch-down PCR with TRB-A/B primers amplified rearranged V-D-J TRB sequences. TCRdb independently ran MiXCR on the multiplex PCR reads; one entry per CDR3 protein. Of around 2,700 distinct CDR3 sequences listed, roughly 24% are singletons. Material: blood. The receptors were gathered from a human donor in good health.

This clonotype was observed a handful of times. The chain combines TRBV4-2 with TRBJ2-5; 7 bases align to TRBD2. Trimming cost V 0 bases and J 5 bases; bases outside gene matches: 6. The CDR3 is made up of 15 amino acids. Looked up from germline, CDR1 is LGHNA and CDR2 is YNFKEQ. CDR3 in DNA: TGTGCCAGCAGCCAAGATCCTAGCGGATGGGAGACCCAGTACTTC. Protein product: CASSQDPSGWETQYF.

This chain uses TRBV12-3 or TRBV12-4 with TRBJ2-5; no firm D call. V dropped 6 bases and J dropped 2 bases, with 4 bases sitting between them. The CDR3 extends over 11 amino acids. The chain's CDR3 is CASSPQETQYF. The CDR3 bases are TGTGCCAGCAGCCCACAAGAGACCCAGTACTTC.

This clonotype qualifies as medium-sized. The gene calls are TRBV19 and TRBJ2-4; TRBD2 agrees at 8 bases. The CDR3 has 13 amino acids. Germline V lookup: CDR1 LNHDA, CDR2 SQIVND (reference sequence). V dropped 3 bases and J dropped 12; count of bases not matched to a gene: 7. CDR3 sequence (DNA): TGTGCCAGTAGTATTACTAGCGGCAAGAATCAGTACTTC. It encodes CASSITSGKNQYF.

This chain uses TRBV24-1 with TRBJ2-1; 12 bases are a match to TRBD1. This CDR3 has 18 amino acids. The V gene end was trimmed by 3 bases and the J gene end by 8 bases; junction bases not matched to a gene: 13. The V gene's germline CDR1 is KGHDR and CDR2 SFDVKD. Here the CDR3 DNA reads TGTGCCACCAGTGATGGAGACGGGACAGGGGGCGCTGAGGATGAGCAGTTCTTC. This translates into CATSDGDGTGGAEDEQFF.

The rearrangement joins TRBV18 to TRBJ2-1, with a possible D match to TRBD2 (5 bases). CDR3 length: 16 residues. V was clipped by 3 bases and J by 6 bases, with 18 bases between them. Germline loops: CDR1 KGHSH, CDR2 LQKENI. The CDR3 sequence: CASSPSYSGGGNEQFF. CDR3 coding DNA: TGTGCCAGCTCACCCTCGTACAGCGGAGGAGGCAATGAGCAGTTCTTC.

The J gene is TRBJ1-2, the V gene TRBV6-1; 10 bases line up with TRBD1. CDR3 length equals 17 residues. With V trimmed by 4 bases and J by 6 bases, 14 bases remained unmatched. Germline loops: CDR1 MNHNS, CDR2 SASEGT. The CDR3 is CASSAGTGARDYNGYTF. For the CDR3, the DNA is TGTGCCAGCAGTGCAGGGACAGGGGCAAGGGACTATAATGGCTACACCTTC.

This clonotype has just a few counts. The chain employs TRBV4-2 and TRBJ2-4; tentative D call: TRBD2 (5 bases). V was cut by 5 bases and J by 7 bases, with 12 bases left in between. CDR1 LGHNA and CDR2 YNFKEQ come from the germline V gene. The CDR3 runs to 13 residues. In DNA form, the CDR3 reads TGTGCCAGCAGCAATCGGGAACCTAACATTCAGTACTTC. Its translation is CASSNREPNIQYF.

Note on this clonotype: At one of its ends the junction is not consistent with the germline gene, which may arise from a read error. The gene calls are TRBV11-3 and TRBJ2-5; 12 bases match TRBD2. Germline V gene lookup returns CDR1 SGHNT and CDR2 YENEEA. The CDR3 has 20 amino acids. CDR3 DNA sequence: TGCGCCAGCAGCCAGAGGGGACTAGCGGGCGGCCGGGACTTACAAGAGACCCAGTACTTC. Residues: CASSQRGLAGGRDLQETQYF.

By its share, this clonotype is medium-sized. This chain connects TRBV10-3 to TRBJ2-1; D is unresolved. Germline CDR1 is ENHRY and CDR2 is SYGVKD. This CDR3 is built from 17 residues. V was shortened by 10 bases and J by 11 bases, with 33 bases between the two germline ends. CDR3: CATVQQLSEGFAAQQFF. The CDR3 DNA follows: TGTGCCACGGTCCAGCAGCTCAGTGAAGGCTTCGCGGCCCAGCAGTTCTTC.

This clonotype is medium-sized. The chain uses TRBV15 and TRBJ1-2; TRBD1 matches 12 bases. The CDR3 runs 15 residues. Germline V gene data show CDR1 as LNHNV and CDR2 as YYDKDF (reference sequence). The V gene end was trimmed by 0 bases and the J gene end by 7 bases; junction bases not matched to a gene: 3. CDR3 in amino acids: CATSRDRGQGAGYTF. CDR3 DNA sequence: TGTGCCACCAGCAGAGATAGGGGACAGGGGGCTGGCTACACCTTC.

This clonotype has just one count. V gene TRBV20-1 combines with J gene TRBJ1-2; TRBD1 is a possible D gene (5 bases). CDR3 length: 14 residues. V lost 2 bases and J lost 4, with 14 bases in between. Germline V lookup: CDR1 DFQATT, CDR2 SNEGSKA (reference sequence). CDR3 loop: CSARFLGHLYGYTF. CDR3 sequence (DNA): TGCAGTGCTAGATTTTTAGGACACCTCTATGGCTACACCTTC.

Notes on this clonotype: This clone may be a read error of a much larger clone one base away. The CDR3 spells CASSIGQMGHVEQYF. Written as DNA, the CDR3 is TGTGCCAGTAGTATTGGACAGATGGGTCACGTCGAGCAGTACTTC. V usage is TRBV19 and J usage is TRBJ2-7, with D possibly matching TRBD1 (6 bases). Trimming removed 3 bases from V and 6 bases from J, with 18 bases in between. The CDR3 loop spans 15 amino acids. Germline CDR1 is LNHDA and CDR2 is SQIVND (reference sequence).

In this sample, this clonotype is medium-sized. The CDR3 protein is CASSQEGLAGETQYF. CDR3 nucleotide sequence: TGTGCCAGCAGCCAAGAAGGGCTAGCGGGAGAGACCCAGTACTTC. V gene TRBV14 combines with J gene TRBJ2-5; 8 bases agree with TRBD2. V trimming: 0 bases; J trimming: 4 bases; junction bases outside the gene matches: 4. CDR1 and CDR2 (germline): SGHDN, FVKESK. The CDR3 extends over 15 amino acids.

This clonotype was observed a few times. This chain links TRBV5-4 with TRBJ1-3; D is ambiguous. Trimming took 0 bases from V and 1 from J, leaving 5 bases between them. The germline V gene encodes CDR1 SGHNT and CDR2 YYREEE (reference sequence). The CDR3 has 14 residues. The CDR3 spells CASSLEESGNTIYF. DNA for the CDR3: TGTGCCAGCAGCTTGGAAGAGTCTGGAAACACCATATATTTT.

About this clonotype itself: This could be a read error, since a much larger clone is one nucleotide away. CDR3 loop: CASSSGVYQKTQYF. The CDR3 DNA reads as TGTGCCAGCAGTTCAGGGGTGTACCAAAAGACCCAGTACTTC. The chain has TRBV12-3 or TRBV12-4 and TRBJ2-5; the D gene is possibly TRBD1 (6 bases). The CDR3 is 14 amino acids.

The chain is built from TRBV28 and TRBJ2-4; tentative D call: TRBD2 (6 bases). Trimming stripped 5 bases from V and 7 bases from J, with 15 bases between. Per the germline V gene, CDR1 is MDHEN and CDR2 is SYDVKM. The CDR3 runs 14 residues. The CDR3 sequence is CASSKTRSRNIQYF. The CDR3 DNA is TGTGCCAGCAGTAAGACTAGATCACGTAACATTCAGTACTTC.

Only a few counts were recorded for this clonotype. The CDR3 region has the DNA TGTGCCACCAGTGATAGGGGGAGTTCTAAGGAAGATACGCAGTATTTT. This encodes CATSDRGSSKEDTQYF. V gene TRBV24-1 combines with J gene TRBJ2-3; TRBD1 might be the D (6 bases). This CDR3 is built from 16 residues. Looked up from germline, CDR1 is KGHDR and CDR2 is SFDVKD. Trimming stripped 3 bases from V and 5 bases from J, with 17 bases between.

Concerning this clonotype: A much larger clone is a single base away; this may be a read error. The rearrangement links TRBV30 to TRBJ2-5; 7 bases are shared with TRBD2. The junction had 10 bases not matched to a gene; V was cut back by 2 bases and J by 4 bases. Germline CDR1 GTSNPN, CDR2 SVGIG (reference sequence). The CDR3 length is 15 residues. In DNA form, the CDR3 reads TGTGCCTGGAGTCTTTGGCTAGCGGATCGAGAGACCCAGTACTTC. Encoded protein: CAWSLWLADRETQYF.

This clonotype was detected a few times. This chain joins TRBV12-3 or TRBV12-4 and TRBJ1-2, with a tentative D call TRBD1 (5 bases). The CDR3 is 13 amino acids. Trimming shortened V by 6 bases and J by 4 bases, and 12 bases separated the two germline ends. The CDR3 protein is CASSYRSGYGYTF. CDR3 bases: TGTGCCAGCAGCTACAGGTCGGGCTATGGCTACACCTTC.

In its sample, this clonotype ranks as medium-sized. The chain carries TRBV29-1 and TRBJ1-5; D remains ambiguous. In germline, CDR1 is SQVTM, CDR2 ANQGSEA. Trimming took 1 base from V and 11 from J, leaving 9 bases between them. The CDR3 is made up of 11 amino acids. CDR3 protein: CSVEASLSQHF. CDR3 nucleotides: TGCAGCGTTGAAGCTTCGTTATCCCAGCATTTT.

The chain uses TRBV5-4 and TRBJ2-1, with 7 bases that match TRBD2. V lost 0 bases, J lost 0 bases, and 3 bases stayed unmatched. Germline V gene sequence: CDR1 SGHNT, CDR2 YYREEE (reference sequence). The CDR3 extends over 16 amino acids. The CDR3 here is CASSLGGGCSYNEQFF. In nucleotides, the CDR3 is TGTGCCAGCAGCTTGGGGGGGGGGTGCTCCTACAATGAGCAGTTCTTC. Variable domain in full (rest from reference TRBV5-4 and TRBJ2-1): ETGVTQSPTHLIKTRGQQVTLRCSSQSGHNTVSWYQQALGQGPQFIFQYYREEENGRGNFPPRFSGLQFPNYSSELNVNALELDDSALYLCASSLGGGCSYNEQFFGPGTRLTVL.

By proportion, this clonotype is medium-sized. The rearrangement links TRBV18 to TRBJ2-5; perhaps D is TRBD1 or TRBD2 (5 bases each). The germline V gene encodes CDR1 KGHSH and CDR2 LQKENI. V lost 3 bases and J lost 1, with 9 bases in between. The CDR3 extends over 14 amino acids. CDR3 loop: CASSPAGTQETQYF. CDR3 sequence (DNA): TGTGCCAGCTCACCGGCCGGGACCCAAGAGACCCAGTACTTC.

The chain joins TRBV28 to TRBJ1-2; 7 bases fit TRBD1. This CDR3 is built from 13 residues. Germline loops: CDR1 MDHEN, CDR2 SYDVKM. The V segment lost 6 bases and the J segment 8 bases; nucleotides outside the gene matches: 9. This CDR3 is CASSMDRMGGYTF. The DNA for the CDR3 is TGTGCCAGCAGCATGGACAGGATGGGCGGCTACACCTTC.

In this sample, this clonotype turned up a few times. This chain joins TRBV5-6 and TRBJ1-1, with D possibly being TRBD1 (5 bases). V dropped 4 bases and J dropped 5 bases, with 18 bases sitting between them. The CDR3 consists of 15 residues. Per the germline V gene, CDR1 is SGHDT and CDR2 is YYEEEE. CDR3 sequence reads: CASSPRGVAGTEAFF. CDR3 bases: TGTGCCAGCAGCCCCCGGGGGGTGGCGGGGACTGAAGCTTTCTTT.

This clonotype was detected only a few times. The chain is built from TRBV12-3 or TRBV12-4 and TRBJ2-7, with 9 bases lining up with TRBD1. This CDR3 has 13 residues. After removal of 5 bases from V and 6 bases from J, the junction contained 5 bases not matched to a gene. CDR3 DNA: TGTGCCAGCAGTAGCGGGACAGGGCGCGAGCAGTACTTC. Encoded protein: CASSSGTGREQYF.

Relative to its sample, this clonotype is large (0.1 to 1%). V and J are TRBV29-1 and TRBJ1-2, with 7 positions matching TRBD1. CDR1 is SQVTM and CDR2 is ANQGSEA in the germline V gene. Trimming at V came to 7 bases and at J to 5 bases, leaving 4 bases not matched to a gene. There are 11 residues in the CDR3. The CDR3 nucleotides read TGCAGCGCGACAGGGACGTATGGCTACACCTTC. This translates into CSATGTYGYTF.

About this clonotype: The junction and the germline gene differ at one end; a read error may be behind it. The chain links TRBV12-3 or TRBV12-4 to TRBJ2-1; D could derive from TRBD1 or TRBD2 (5 bases each). This CDR3 region has 16 residues. CDR3 region: CATSDGTAVDYNEQFF. The CDR3 region has the DNA TGTGCCACCAGTGATGGGACCGCGGTGGACTACAATGAGCAGTTCTTC.

This clonotype is labeled as medium-sized. In nucleotides, the CDR3 is TGTGCCAGCAGCGACGGGATGAACACTGAAGCTTTCTTT. It encodes CASSDGMNTEAFF. The genes are TRBV6-5 and TRBJ1-1; no clear D gene. V lost 6 bases and J lost 0, with 8 bases in between. Germline V gene data show CDR1 as MNHEY and CDR2 as SVGAGI. The CDR3 has 13 residues.

This clonotype was observed a handful of times. The V and J genes are TRBV18 and TRBJ2-1; maybe TRBD2 (6 bases). CDR1 KGHSH and CDR2 LQKENI come from the germline V gene. The CDR3 totals 16 residues. Trimming left V 4 bases short and J 1 base short, with 14 bases between. The CDR3 region is CASSLIAVLSYNEQFF. Written as DNA, the CDR3 is TGTGCCAGCTCACTAATAGCGGTACTTTCCTACAATGAGCAGTTCTTC.

This clonotype has a handful of counts. The gene calls are TRBV18 and TRBJ2-3; 7 bases map to TRBD2. The CDR3 length is 14 residues. CDR1 KGHSH and CDR2 LQKENI come from the germline V gene. The V segment lost 4 bases and the J segment 4 bases; nucleotides outside the gene matches: 5. DNA of the CDR3: TGTGCCAGCTCACTGCCCCGGGGGGCAGATACGCAGTATTTT. Protein sequence: CASSLPRGADTQYF.

Concerning this clonotype itself: An end of the junction differs from the germline gene, which may be a read error. V and J are TRBV19 and TRBJ2-7; D unclear. CDR3 length: 15 residues. In germline, CDR1 is LNHDA, CDR2 SQIVND (reference sequence). The CDR3 nucleotides are TGTGCCAGTAGTCTAGAGGTGGGTTCTTCCTACGAGCAGTACTTC. This translates into CASSLEVGSSYEQYF.